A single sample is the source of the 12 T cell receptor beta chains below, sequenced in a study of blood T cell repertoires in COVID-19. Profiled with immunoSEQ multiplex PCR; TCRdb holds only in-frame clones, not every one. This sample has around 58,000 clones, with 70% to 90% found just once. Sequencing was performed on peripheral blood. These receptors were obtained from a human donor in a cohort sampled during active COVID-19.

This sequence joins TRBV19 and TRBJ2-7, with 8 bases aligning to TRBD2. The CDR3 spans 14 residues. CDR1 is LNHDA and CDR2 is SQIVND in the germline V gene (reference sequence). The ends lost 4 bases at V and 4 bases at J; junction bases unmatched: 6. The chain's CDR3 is CASSNSGGFYEQYF. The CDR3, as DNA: TGTGCCAGTAGTAACAGCGGGGGATTTTACGAGCAGTACTTC.

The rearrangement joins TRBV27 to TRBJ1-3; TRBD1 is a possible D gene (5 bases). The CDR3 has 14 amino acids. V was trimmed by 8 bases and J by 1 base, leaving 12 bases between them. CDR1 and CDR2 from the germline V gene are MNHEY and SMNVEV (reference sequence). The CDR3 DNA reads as TGTGCCAGCCCGGGGGGAAGGTCTGGAAACACCATATATTTT. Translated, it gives CASPGGRSGNTIYF.

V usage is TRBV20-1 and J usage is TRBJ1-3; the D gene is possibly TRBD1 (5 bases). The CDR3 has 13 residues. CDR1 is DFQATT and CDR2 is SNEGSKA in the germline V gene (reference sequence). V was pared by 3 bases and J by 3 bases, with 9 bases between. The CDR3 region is CSASQGIGNTIYF. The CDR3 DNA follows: TGCAGTGCTAGTCAGGGCATTGGAAACACCATATATTTT.

As DNA, the CDR3 is TGTGCCAGCAGTGACTCGGAGGAGGATACGCAGTATTTT. Translation gives CASSDSEEDTQYF. This chain joins TRBV6-4 and TRBJ2-3; tentatively, D is TRBD2 (5 bases). The V gene's germline CDR1 is MRHNA and CDR2 SNTAGT. V dropped 0 bases and J dropped 6 bases, with 7 bases sitting between them. The CDR3 runs to 13 residues.

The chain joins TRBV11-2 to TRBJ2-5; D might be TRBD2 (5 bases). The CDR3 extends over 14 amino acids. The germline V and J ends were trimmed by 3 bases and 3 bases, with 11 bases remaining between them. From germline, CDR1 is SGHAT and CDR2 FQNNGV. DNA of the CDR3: TGTGCCAGCAGCTTCGGGGTCCCGAAAGAGACCCAGTACTTC. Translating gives CASSFGVPKETQYF.

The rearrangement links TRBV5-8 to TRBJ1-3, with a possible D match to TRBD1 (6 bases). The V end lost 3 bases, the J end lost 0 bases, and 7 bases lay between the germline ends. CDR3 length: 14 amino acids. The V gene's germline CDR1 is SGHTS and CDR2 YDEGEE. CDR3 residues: CASSSDSSGNTIYF. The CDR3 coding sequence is TGTGCCAGCAGCTCGGACAGCTCTGGAAACACCATATATTTT.

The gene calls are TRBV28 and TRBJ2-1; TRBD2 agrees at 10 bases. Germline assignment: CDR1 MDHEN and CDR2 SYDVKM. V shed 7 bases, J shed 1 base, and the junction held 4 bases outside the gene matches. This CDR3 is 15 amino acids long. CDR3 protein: CASTIAGGSYNEQFF. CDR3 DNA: TGTGCCAGCACCATAGCGGGGGGATCCTACAATGAGCAGTTCTTC. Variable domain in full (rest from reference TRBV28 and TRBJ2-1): DVKVTQSSRYLVKRTGEKVFLECVQDMDHENMFWYRQDPGLGLRLIYFSYDVKMKEKGDIPEGYSVSREKKERFSLILESASTNQTSMYLCASTIAGGSYNEQFFGPGTRLTVL.

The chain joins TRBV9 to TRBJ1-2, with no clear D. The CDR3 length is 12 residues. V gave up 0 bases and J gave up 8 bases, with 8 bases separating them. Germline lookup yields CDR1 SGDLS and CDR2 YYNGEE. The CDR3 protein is CASSVGAGGYTF. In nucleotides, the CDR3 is TGTGCCAGCAGCGTAGGGGCTGGAGGCTACACCTTC.

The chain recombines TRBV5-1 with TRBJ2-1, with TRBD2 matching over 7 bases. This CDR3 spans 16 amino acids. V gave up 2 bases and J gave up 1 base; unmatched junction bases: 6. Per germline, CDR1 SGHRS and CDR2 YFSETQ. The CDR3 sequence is CASSFRELASYNEQFF. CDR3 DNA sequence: TGCGCCAGCAGCTTTCGGGAACTAGCGTCCTACAATGAGCAGTTCTTC. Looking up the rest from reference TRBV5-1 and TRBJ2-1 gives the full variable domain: KAGVTQTPRYLIKTRGQQVTLSCSPISGHRSVSWYQQTPGQGLQFLFEYFSETQRNKGNFPGRFSGRQFSNSRSEMNVSTLELGDSALYLCASSFRELASYNEQFFGPGTRLTVL.

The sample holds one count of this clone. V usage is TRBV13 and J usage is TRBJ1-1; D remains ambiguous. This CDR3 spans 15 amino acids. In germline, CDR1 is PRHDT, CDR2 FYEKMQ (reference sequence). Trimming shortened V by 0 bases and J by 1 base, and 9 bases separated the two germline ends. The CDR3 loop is CASSLGQIQNTEAFF. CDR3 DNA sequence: TGTGCCAGCAGCTTAGGCCAAATTCAGAACACTGAAGCTTTCTTT.

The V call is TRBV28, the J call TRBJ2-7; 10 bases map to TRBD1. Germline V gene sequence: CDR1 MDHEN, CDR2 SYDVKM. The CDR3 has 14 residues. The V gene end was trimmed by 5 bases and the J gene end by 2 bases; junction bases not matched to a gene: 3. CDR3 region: CASSRGTGAYEQYF. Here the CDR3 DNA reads TGTGCCAGCAGTAGGGGGACAGGGGCCTACGAGCAGTACTTC.

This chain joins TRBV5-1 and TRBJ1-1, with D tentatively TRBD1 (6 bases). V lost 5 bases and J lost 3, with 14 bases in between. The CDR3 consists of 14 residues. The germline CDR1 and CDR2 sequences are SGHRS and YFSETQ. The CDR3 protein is CASRQGAKDTEAFF. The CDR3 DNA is TGCGCCAGCAGACAGGGAGCGAAGGACACTGAAGCTTTCTTT.